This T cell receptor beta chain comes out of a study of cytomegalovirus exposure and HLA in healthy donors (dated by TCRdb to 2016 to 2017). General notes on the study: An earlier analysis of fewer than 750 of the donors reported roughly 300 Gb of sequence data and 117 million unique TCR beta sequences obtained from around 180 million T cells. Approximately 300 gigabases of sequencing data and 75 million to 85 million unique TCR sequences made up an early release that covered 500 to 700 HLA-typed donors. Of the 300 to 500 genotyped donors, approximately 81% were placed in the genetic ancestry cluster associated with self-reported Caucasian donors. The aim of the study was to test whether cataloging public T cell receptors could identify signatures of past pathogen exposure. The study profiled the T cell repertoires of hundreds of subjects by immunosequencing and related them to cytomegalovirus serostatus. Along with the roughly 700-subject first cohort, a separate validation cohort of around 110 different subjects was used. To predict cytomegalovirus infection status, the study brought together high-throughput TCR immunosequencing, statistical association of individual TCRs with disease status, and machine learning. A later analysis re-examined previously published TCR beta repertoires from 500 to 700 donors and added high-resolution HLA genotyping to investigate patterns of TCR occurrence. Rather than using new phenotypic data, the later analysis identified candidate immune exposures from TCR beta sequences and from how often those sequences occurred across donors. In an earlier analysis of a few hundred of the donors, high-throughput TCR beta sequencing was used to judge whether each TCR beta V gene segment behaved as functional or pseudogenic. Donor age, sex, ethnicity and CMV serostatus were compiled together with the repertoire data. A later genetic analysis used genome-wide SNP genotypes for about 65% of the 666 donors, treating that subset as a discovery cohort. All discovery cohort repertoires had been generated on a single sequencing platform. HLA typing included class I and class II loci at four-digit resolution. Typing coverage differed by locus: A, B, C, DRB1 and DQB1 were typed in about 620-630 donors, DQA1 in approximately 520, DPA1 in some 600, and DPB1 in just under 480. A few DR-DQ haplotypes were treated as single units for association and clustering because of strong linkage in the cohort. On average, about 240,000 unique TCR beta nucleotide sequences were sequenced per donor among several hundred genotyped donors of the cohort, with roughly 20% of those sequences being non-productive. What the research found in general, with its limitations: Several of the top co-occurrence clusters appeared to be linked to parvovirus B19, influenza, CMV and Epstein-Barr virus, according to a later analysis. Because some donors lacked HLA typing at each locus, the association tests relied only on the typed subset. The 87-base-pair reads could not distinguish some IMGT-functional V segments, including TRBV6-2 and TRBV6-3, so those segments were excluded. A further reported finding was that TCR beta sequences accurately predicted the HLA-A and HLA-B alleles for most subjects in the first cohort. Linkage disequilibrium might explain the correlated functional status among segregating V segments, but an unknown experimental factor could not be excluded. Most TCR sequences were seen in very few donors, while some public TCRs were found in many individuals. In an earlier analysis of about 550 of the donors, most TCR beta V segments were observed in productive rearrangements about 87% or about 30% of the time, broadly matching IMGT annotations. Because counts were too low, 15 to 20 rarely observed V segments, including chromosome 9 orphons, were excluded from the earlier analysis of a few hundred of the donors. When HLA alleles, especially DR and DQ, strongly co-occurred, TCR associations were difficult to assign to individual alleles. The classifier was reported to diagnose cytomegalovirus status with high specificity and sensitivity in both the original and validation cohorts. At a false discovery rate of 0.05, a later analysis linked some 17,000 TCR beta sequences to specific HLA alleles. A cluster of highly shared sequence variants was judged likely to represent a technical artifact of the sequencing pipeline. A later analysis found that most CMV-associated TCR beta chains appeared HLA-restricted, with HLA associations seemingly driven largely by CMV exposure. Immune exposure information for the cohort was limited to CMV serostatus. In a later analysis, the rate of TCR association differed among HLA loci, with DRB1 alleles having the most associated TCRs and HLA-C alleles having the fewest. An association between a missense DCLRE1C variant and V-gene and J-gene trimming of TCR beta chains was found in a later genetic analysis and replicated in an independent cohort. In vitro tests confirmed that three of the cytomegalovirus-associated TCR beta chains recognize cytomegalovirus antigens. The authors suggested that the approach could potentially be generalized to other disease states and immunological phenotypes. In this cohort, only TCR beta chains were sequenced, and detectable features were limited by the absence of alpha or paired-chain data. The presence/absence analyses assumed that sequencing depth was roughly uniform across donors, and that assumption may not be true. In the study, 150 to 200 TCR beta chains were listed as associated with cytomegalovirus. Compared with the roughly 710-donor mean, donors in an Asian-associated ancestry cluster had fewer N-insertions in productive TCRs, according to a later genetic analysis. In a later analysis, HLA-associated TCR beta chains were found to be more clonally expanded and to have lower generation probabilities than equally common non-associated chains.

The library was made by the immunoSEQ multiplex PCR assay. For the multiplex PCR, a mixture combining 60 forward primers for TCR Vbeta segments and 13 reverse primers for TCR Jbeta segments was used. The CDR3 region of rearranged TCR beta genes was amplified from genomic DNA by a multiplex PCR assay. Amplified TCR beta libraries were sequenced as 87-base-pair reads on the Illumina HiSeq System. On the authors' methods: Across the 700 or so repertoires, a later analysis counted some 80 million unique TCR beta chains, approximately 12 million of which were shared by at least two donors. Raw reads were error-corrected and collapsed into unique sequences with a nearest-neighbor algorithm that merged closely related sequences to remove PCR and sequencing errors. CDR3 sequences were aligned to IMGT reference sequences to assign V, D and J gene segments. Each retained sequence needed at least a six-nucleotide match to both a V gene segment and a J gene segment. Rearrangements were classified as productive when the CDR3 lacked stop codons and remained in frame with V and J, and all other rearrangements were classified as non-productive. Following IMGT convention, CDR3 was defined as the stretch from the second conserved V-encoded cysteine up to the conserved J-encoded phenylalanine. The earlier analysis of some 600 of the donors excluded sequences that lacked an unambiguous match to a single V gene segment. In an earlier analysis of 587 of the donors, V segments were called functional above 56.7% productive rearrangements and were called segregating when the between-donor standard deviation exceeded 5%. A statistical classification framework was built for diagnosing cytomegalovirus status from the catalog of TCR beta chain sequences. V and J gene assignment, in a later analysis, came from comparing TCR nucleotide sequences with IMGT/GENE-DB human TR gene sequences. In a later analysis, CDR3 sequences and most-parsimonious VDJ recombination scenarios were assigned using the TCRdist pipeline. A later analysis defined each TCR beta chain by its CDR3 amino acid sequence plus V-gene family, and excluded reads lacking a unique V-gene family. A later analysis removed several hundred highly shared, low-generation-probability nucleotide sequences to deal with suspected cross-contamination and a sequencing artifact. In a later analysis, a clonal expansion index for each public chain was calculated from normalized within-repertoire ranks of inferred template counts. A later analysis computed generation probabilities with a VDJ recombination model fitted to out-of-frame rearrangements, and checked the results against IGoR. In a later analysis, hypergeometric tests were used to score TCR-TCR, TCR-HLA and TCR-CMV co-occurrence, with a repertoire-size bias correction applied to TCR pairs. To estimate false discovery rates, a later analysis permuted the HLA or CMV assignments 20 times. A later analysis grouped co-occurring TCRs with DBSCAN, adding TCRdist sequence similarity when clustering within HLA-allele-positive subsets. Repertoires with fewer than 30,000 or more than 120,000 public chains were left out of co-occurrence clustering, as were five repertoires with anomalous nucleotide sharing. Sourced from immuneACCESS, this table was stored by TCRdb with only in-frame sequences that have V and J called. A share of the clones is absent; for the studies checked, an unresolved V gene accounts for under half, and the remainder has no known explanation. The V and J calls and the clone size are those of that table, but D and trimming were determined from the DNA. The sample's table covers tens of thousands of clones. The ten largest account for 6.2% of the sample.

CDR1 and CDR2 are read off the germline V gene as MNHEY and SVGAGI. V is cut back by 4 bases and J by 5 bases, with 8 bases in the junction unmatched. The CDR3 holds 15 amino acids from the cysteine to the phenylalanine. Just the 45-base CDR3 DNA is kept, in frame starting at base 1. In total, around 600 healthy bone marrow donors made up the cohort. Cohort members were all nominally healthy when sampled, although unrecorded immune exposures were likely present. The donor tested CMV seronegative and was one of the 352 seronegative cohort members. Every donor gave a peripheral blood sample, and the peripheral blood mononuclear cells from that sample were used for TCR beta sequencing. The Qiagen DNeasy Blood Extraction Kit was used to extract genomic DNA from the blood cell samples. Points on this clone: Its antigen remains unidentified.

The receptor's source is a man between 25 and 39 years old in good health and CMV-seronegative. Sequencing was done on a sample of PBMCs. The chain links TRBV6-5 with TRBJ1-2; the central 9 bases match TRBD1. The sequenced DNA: TGTGCCAGCAGTTTTAGGGGACAGGGTATTTATGGCTACACCTTC. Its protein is CASSFRGQGIYGYTF.